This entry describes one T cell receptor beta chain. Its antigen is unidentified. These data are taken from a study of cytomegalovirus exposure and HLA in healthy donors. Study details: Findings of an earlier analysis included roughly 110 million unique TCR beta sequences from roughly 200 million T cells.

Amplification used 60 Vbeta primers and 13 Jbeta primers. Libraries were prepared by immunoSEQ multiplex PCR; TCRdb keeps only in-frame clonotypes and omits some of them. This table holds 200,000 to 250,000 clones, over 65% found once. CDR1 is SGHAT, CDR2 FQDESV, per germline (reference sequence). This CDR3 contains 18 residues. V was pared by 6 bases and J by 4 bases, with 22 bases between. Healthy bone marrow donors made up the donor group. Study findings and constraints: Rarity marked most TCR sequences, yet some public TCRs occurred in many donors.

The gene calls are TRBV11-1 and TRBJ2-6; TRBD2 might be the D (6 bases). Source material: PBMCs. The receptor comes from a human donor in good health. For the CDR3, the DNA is TGTGCCAGCAGACCGCTTCCGGGAGCACCGCGGGGGGCCAACGTCCTGACTTTC. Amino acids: CASRPLPGAPRGANVLTF. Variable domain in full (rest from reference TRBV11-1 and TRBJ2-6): EAEVAQSPRYKITEKSQAVAFWCDPISGHATLYWYRQILGQGPELLVQFQDESVVDDSQLPKDRFSAERLKGVDSTLKIQPAELGDSAMYLCASRPLPGAPRGANVLTFGAGSRLTVL.